The rows below give T cell receptor beta chains drawn from one sample of a study of cytomegalovirus exposure and HLA in healthy donors. The table came from immunoSEQ multiplex PCR; TCRdb's copy has only in-frame clones and leaves some out. The sample carries roughly 98,000 clones, around 72% recorded once. The sequencing input was PBMCs. These TCRs come from a man aged 18 to 29 in good health and CMV-seropositive. CDR3s include the opening cysteine and the closing phenylalanine or tryptophan. D genes are given only for firm matches. The size entry is marked missing in some rows and otherwise reads once, few, many or a size class.

>TRBV6-1|NA|TRBD2|TRBJ2-5
TGTGCCAGCAGTGAGGGGACTAGCGGGGGGGCCTGGGAGACCCAGTACTTC
CASSEGTSGGAWETQYF
>TRBV10-3|NA|TRBD2|TRBJ2-5
TGTGCCATCAGTGAAGGCGGGGGGGCCGCGGAGACCCAGTACTTC
CAISEGGGAAETQYF
>TRBV2|NA|TRBD2|TRBJ2-7
TGTGCCAGCAGGCCTCCCCTAGCGGGAGTCTACGAGCAGTACTTC
CASRPPLAGVYEQYF
>TRBV7-8|once|TRBD1|TRBJ1-2
TGTGCCAGCAGCCCGGGACAGGGACGAGACTATGGCTACACCTTC
CASSPGQGRDYGYTF
>TRBV7-8|NA|NA|TRBJ2-5
TGTGCCAGCAGCCTCAGTACAACCCAAGAGACCCAGTACTTC
CASSLSTTQETQYF
>TRBV6-5|NA|NA|TRBJ1-2
TGTGCCAGCAGTCTCGGAGCCATCTATGGCTACACCTTC
CASSLGAIYGYTF
>TRBV7-8|NA|NA|TRBJ1-2
TGTGCCAGCAGCCCAGAGCGGCGGTCAGTTCGAGGTGGCTACACCTTC
CASSPERRSVRGGYTF
>TRBV9|NA|TRBD2|TRBJ2-1
TGTGCCAGCAGCGCCAGCGGGGGGGGAAGGTCTGAGCAGTTCTTC
CASSASGGGRSEQFF
>TRBV7-8|NA|NA|TRBJ2-2
TGTGCCAGCAGCGAGGAGGTGAACACCGGGGAGCTGTTTTTT
CASSEEVNTGELFF
>TRBV5-6|NA|NA|TRBJ2-3
TGTGCCAGCAGCTTGACAGGCAGCACAGATACGCAGTATTTT
CASSLTGSTDTQYF
>TRBV4-1|NA|NA|TRBJ2-7
TGCGCCAGCAGCCAAACCTCTAGCGTATCCTCCTACGAGCAGTACTTC
CASSQTSSVSSYEQYF
>TRBV2|NA|NA|TRBJ2-5
TGTGCCAGCGGGGTCTCTGGAGGGGCACAAGAGACCCAGTACTTC
CASGVSGGAQETQYF
>TRBV5-5|NA|TRBD1|TRBJ2-7
TGTGCCAGCAGCTTGGACCCAGCCGGGACAGGCTACGAGCAGTACTTC
CASSLDPAGTGYEQYF
>TRBV7-8|NA|TRBD1|TRBJ1-5
TGTGCCAGCAGCCACAAACAGGGGGACCAGCCCCAGCATTTT
CASSHKQGDQPQHF
>TRBV5-1|NA|TRBD2|TRBJ2-7
TGCGCCAGCAGCTTGGCACCCATTGGCGGGGGAAGCTCCTACGAGCAGTACTTC
CASSLAPIGGGSSYEQYF
>TRBV10-3|NA|NA|TRBJ2-1
TGTGCCACCCAACAGGTAGAGGCCTACAATGAGCAGTTCTTC
CATQQVEAYNEQFF
>TRBV6-1|NA|TRBD1|TRBJ1-2
TGTGCCAGCAGTCCTACCAACAGGGGCCCCTATGGCTACACCTTC
CASSPTNRGPYGYTF
>TRBV10-2|few|TRBD2|TRBJ2-1
TGCGCCAGCACCGGGGGGTCGGAGCAGTTCTTC
CASTGGSEQFF
>TRBV2|NA|TRBD2|TRBJ2-7
TGTGCCAGCACTGACACTAGCGGGGTCTCCTACGAGCAGTACTTC
CASTDTSGVSYEQYF
>TRBV30|NA|NA|TRBJ1-6
TGTGCCTGGAGTGTACCTCCTGCCGCAGGTCTTATTTCCTATAATTCACCCCTCCACTTT
CAWSVPPAAGLISYNSPLHF
>TRBV7-8|NA|NA|TRBJ1-1
TGTGCCAGCAGCTTAAGAATCACCAGCACTGAAGCTTTCTTT
CASSLRITSTEAFF
>TRBV10-2|NA|NA|TRBJ2-5
TGCGCCAGCAGTTCGGGGGAGACCCAGTACTTC
CASSSGETQYF
>TRBV28|few|TRBD1|TRBJ1-4
TGTGCCAGCAGTCCCACAGGGGGCGTTTACGAAAAACTGTTTTTT
CASSPTGGVYEKLFF
>TRBV4-1|NA|TRBD1|TRBJ1-6
TGCGCCAGCAGCCCAGGACAGGGTAAATCACCCCTCCACTTT
CASSPGQGKSPLHF
>TRBV11-2|NA|TRBD2|TRBJ2-7
TGTGCCAGCAGCTTGGGGGGGAAAGCCTACGAGCAGTACTTC
CASSLGGKAYEQYF
>TRBV21-1|NA|NA|TRBJ1-1
TGTGCCAGCAGCAAAGTCGCGGTAGTCGCTGAAGCTTTCTTT
CASSKVAVVAEAFF
>TRBV5-8|NA|NA|TRBJ1-1
TGTGCCAGCAGCTTGCGGACTGAAGCTTTCTTT
CASSLRTEAFF
>TRBV9|NA|TRBD1|TRBJ1-6
TGTGCCAGCAGCCCCGGGACAGGGGATTCACCCCTCCACTTT
CASSPGTGDSPLHF
>TRBV11-1|NA|TRBD1|TRBJ2-7
TGTGCCAGCAGCTTAATCCGGGACAGGGGATTCTACGAGCAGTACTTC
CASSLIRDRGFYEQYF
>TRBV28|NA|NA|TRBJ1-1
TGTGCCAGCAGTACCCAACAGCTCGCAGCTTTCTTT
CASSTQQLAAFF
>TRBV7-9|NA|TRBD1|TRBJ1-2
TGTGCCAGCATACCAGGGACAGGGCCTAACTATGGCTACACCTTC
CASIPGTGPNYGYTF